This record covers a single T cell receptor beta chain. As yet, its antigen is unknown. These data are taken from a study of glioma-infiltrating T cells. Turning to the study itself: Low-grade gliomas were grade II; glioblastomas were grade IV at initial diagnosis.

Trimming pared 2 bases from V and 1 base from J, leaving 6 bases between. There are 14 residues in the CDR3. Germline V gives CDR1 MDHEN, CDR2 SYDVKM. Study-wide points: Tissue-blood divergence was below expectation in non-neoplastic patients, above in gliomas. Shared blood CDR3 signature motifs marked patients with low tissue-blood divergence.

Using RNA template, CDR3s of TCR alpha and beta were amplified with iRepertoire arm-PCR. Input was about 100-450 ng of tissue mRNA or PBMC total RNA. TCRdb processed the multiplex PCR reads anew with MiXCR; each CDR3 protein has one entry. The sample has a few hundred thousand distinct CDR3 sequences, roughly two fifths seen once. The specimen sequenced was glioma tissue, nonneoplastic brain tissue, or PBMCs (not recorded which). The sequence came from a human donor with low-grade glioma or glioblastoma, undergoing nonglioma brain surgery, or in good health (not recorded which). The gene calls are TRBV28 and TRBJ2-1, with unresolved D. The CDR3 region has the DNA TGTGCCAGCAGTTTAACTTTATCCTACAATGAGCAGTTCTTC. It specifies CASSLTLSYNEQFF.